A selection of T cell receptor beta chains follows, all from one sample in a study of immune evolution from preneoplasia to lung adenocarcinoma. The data were produced by immunoSEQ multiplex PCR, yet TCRdb's version contains in-frame clones alone and is incomplete. The sample shows roughly 6,300 clones, around 80% of them seen only once. Sequenced: FFPE minimally invasive lung adenocarcinoma tissue. These receptor sequences come from a person aged 55-80 years with lung adenocarcinoma. Both conserved end residues are part of each CDR3. A D gene is named only where the DNA matches it firmly. Size is stated for part of the rows, as once, few or many counts, or as a class when the clone is expanded.

J gene,clone size,V gene,D gene,CDR3 DNA,CDR3 protein
TRBJ2-5,.,TRBV7-9,.,TGTGCCAGCAGTCATGGCGCCCAGGGGGAGACCCAGTACTTC,CASSHGAQGETQYF
TRBJ1-3,.,TRBV28,.,TGTGCCAGCAGTTTAGGGGGGAAGGGCGACACCATATATTTT,CASSLGGKGDTIYF
TRBJ2-7,.,TRBV5-1,.,TGCGCCAGCAGCTCCACTAGGCACGAGCAGTACTTC,CASSSTRHEQYF
TRBJ1-2,.,TRBV11-2,.,TGTGCCAGCAGCTTAGGCAGGGCCTATGGCTACACCTTC,CASSLGRAYGYTF
TRBJ1-1,.,TRBV6-1,.,TGTGCCAGCAGTGAATGGCCGGGGGCCCGAAAAATTGAAGCTTTCTTT,CASSEWPGARKIEAFF
TRBJ2-7,few,TRBV6-1,TRBD1,TGTGCCAGCAGAGGACTCGACAGGGCCTACGAGCAGTACTTC,CASRGLDRAYEQYF
TRBJ2-7,.,TRBV9,.,TGTGCCAGCAGCCCCCGTGGGGACTCCTACGAGCAGTACTTC,CASSPRGDSYEQYF
TRBJ2-6,medium-sized,TRBV5-6,TRBD1,TGTGCCAGCAGCCCGACAGGGAACGTCCTGACTTTC,CASSPTGNVLTF
TRBJ1-1,.,TRBV5-1,TRBD1,TGCGCCAGCAGCTTGGCCGGGTCAGGGGGAGCCACCCATGAAGCTTTCTTT,CASSLAGSGGATHEAFF
TRBJ2-1,.,TRBV6-1,.,TGTGCCAGCAGTGAATCCCGCTTAGCAGGCACACCCTACAATGAGCAGTTCTTC,CASSESRLAGTPYNEQFF